What follows is one T cell receptor (beta chain) and its context. What it recognizes is unknown. Germline V gives CDR1 MNHEY, CDR2 SVGAGI. J was trimmed by 3 bases and V by 6 bases; bases with no gene match: 4. CDR3 length: 14 residues. The record originates from a study of cytomegalovirus exposure and HLA in healthy donors. General study findings and limits: Reportedly, HLA-A and HLA-B alleles of most subjects were accurately predicted from TCR beta.

PCR primers comprised 60 Vbeta and 13 Jbeta primers. Data came from immunoSEQ multiplex PCR; TCRdb stores just in-frame clones and leaves some out. This table has 130,000 to 150,000 clones, nearly 80% appearing once. The sequence was collected from a man aged 35 to 55 in good health and CMV-seropositive. Sequencing input: PBMCs. The chain employs TRBV6-5 and TRBJ2-7; 11 bases match TRBD1. CDR3 amino acids: CASRRDRGNYEQYF. The DNA of the CDR3 is TGTGCCAGCAGGCGGGACAGGGGGAACTACGAGCAGTACTTC.